The text below deals with one T cell receptor beta chain. Its target is not known. This entry comes from a study of regulatory and conventional T cells in RAG deficiency. Findings of the study overall: Compared with controls, unique Treg TCR beta sequences dropped around 92-fold in Omenn syndrome and CID/AS. Control T-cell subsets had markedly higher Shannon entropy and lower Simpson indices than RAG-deficient patients.

Germline CDR1 MNHEY, CDR2 SMNVEV (reference sequence). This CDR3 region has 16 residues. V lost 4 bases, J lost 5 bases, and 17 bases lay in between. Some clones are missing from TCRdb's copy, which holds only in-frame ones; the method was immunoSEQ multiplex PCR. Among fewer than 35,000 clones listed, around 91% were seen once. Another study also made use of these data, one on regulatory T cells. According to that study: The primer mix had 52 TRBV and 13 TRBJ primers.

The origin of this receptor is a human donor in good health. The chain joins TRBV27 to TRBJ2-2; the D gene could be TRBD1 or TRBD2 (6 bases each). Sequenced sample: CD8+ T cells sorted from blood. CDR3 region: CASSSGEGGLTGELFF. The CDR3 DNA is TGTGCCAGCAGTTCCGGTGAGGGGGGTCTGACCGGGGAGCTGTTTTTT.